The clone carrying this TCR beta chain was counted between two and nine times. Its antigen is not known. This record belongs to a study of cytotoxic CD8 clonotypes in ibrutinib-treated CLL. Points from the study as a whole: Sustained-remission and progressing patients diverged in sampling times.

Data came from immunoSEQ multiplex PCR; TCRdb stores just in-frame clones and leaves some out. This table has around 41,000 clones, roughly two thirds appearing once. V lost 8 bases and J lost 5, with 15 bases in between. Germline V gene sequence: CDR1 WNHNN, CDR2 SYGVQD (reference sequence). This CDR3 is built from 14 residues. This TCR came from a human donor with chronic lymphocytic leukemia. The specimen was PBMCs, collected at disease progression, from a patient treated with ibrutinib. V gene TRBV10-1 combines with J gene TRBJ2-2; the D gene is possibly TRBD2 (5 bases). The chain's CDR3 is CASASGLMTGELFF. DNA of the CDR3: TGCGCCAGCGCCAGCGGACTGATGACCGGGGAGCTGTTTTTT.